The T cell receptor beta chain under discussion was sequenced for a study of PD-L1 blockade in urothelial cancer (TCRdb year 2017). Study-wide context: Therapy was started around 2014 for all patients, and atezolizumab 1,200 mg was administered intravenously every 3 weeks. Blood samples were analyzed at 3 weeks after treatment start (second dose) and at 6 weeks after treatment start. In the same patients, whole exome sequencing and RNA sequencing of pretreatment tumors were performed in addition to TCR sequencing. Pretreatment tumor samples, along with matched peripheral blood collected serially before and after atezolizumab treatment, underwent TCR sequencing. Some 30 patients had pretreatment blood TCR-seq, roughly 24 had at least one posttreatment blood collection, and roughly 24 had tumor TCR-seq. Patients had an ECOG performance status of 0 or 1 and had received between 0 and 3 prior chemotherapy regimens. The study was an exploratory multi-omic analysis of somatic, immune and clinical correlates of response to PD-L1 blockade with atezolizumab in urothelial cancer. About nine tenths of the roughly 29 patients were males with bladder-origin urothelial cancer, and 18 of 29 reported a prior smoking history. Durable clinical benefit was achieved by nine patients but not by the remaining 20. A median of approximately 140,000 T cells and 65,000 to 90,000 unique TCRs was obtained from blood samples, and a median clonality of roughly 0.074 was observed. Durable clinical benefit was defined as progression-free survival longer than 6 months, and TCR features were also tested against progression-free and overall survival.

Each PCR received spiked-in synthetic TCR analog templates so that absolute template abundance could be estimated from read counts. Using the immunoSEQ assay, TCRbeta CDR3 regions were amplified from genomic DNA with bias-controlled V and J gene primers. Sequencing of rearranged TCRbeta segments was performed at approximately 20X coverage. The authors' pipeline ran thus. Clustering was used to correct sequencing errors, and CDR3s were annotated against IMGT to assign V, D and J genes. Out-of-frame and stop-codon sequences were excluded, and only productive TCRbeta rearrangements were used in downstream analyses. To compute clonality, Shannon entropy was normalized by the log of the number of unique productive sequences and then subtracted from one. Fisher's exact test with Benjamini-Hochberg correction, using a cutoff of adjusted p below 0.01, was how clones that differed between time points or between blood and tumor were identified. TCRdb obtained this table from immuneACCESS and retained in-frame rearrangements with V and J assigned. These tables miss some clones; where compared with another copy, unresolved V genes account for less than half of the shortfall, and the remainder is unexplained. The V and J calls and clone size come from that table; D and trimming were worked out from the DNA. Counted in this sample were over 45,000 clones; about 85% of them appeared once. The ten largest make up about 8% of the sample.

Paper-wide results and their limitations: Improved progression-free and overall survival was found to be associated with pretreatment peripheral blood TCR clonality below the median. Among patients with durable benefit, tumor-associated TCR clones showed greater expansion in peripheral blood 3 weeks after treatment started (n ≈ 20, p = 0.022). Because of the small sample size (n of about 29) and the many exploratory analyses performed, the results are intended to be regarded as hypothesis-generating.

The cohort comprised around 30 patients with locally advanced or metastatic urothelial carcinoma treated at Memorial Sloan Kettering on a trial protocol. Peripheral blood mononuclear cells were collected from each patient pretreatment and during treatment, giving between 1 and 8 total time points per patient. The Qiagen DNeasy Blood extraction kit was used to purify genomic DNA from total PBMCs and tumor samples. PBMCs were collected pretreatment and during treatment, and were isolated and stored as previously described. A note on this clone: The specificity of this receptor is unknown. No much larger clone exists at a distance of one base, and base qualities are not known.

The TCR originated in a man in his 60s with urothelial cancer. The specimen comprised PBMCs, sampled around atezolizumab (anti-PD-L1) treatment.

The bases read TGTGCCAGCAGTGAAAGGCCAGACTCCCAGTTCTTC. Translated, this gives CASSERPDSQFF. The V and J genes are TRBV6-1 and TRBJ2-1; no D gene call is confident. Between the V and J ends, shortened by 2 bases and 13 bases respectively, the junction contains 12 bases. CDR1 is given as MNHNS and CDR2 as SASEGT, both from the germline V gene. CDR3 length: 12 amino acids, cysteine to phenylalanine. The CDR3 DNA has 36 bases and is translated from base 1.